This is a list of T cell receptor beta chains from one sample in a study of blood T cell repertoires in COVID-19. TCRdb keeps only in-frame clones here, not all; method: immunoSEQ multiplex PCR. The sample comprises tens of thousands of clones, about 83% of which are singletons, and around 40% rests with the top ten. Sequences were obtained from peripheral blood. All receptors derive from an elderly woman with acute or convalescent COVID-19. Both conserved end residues are part of each CDR3. Each record gives: D gene, V gene, J gene, CDR3 protein. D genes are given only for firm matches.

TRBD2	TRBV5-4	TRBJ2-5	CASSVSGGEWETQYF
.	TRBV5-1	TRBJ1-2	CASSLGTSYGYTF
.	TRBV7-9	TRBJ2-5	CASSSAAVQETQYF
TRBD1	TRBV5-6	TRBJ1-1	CASSPYRGSSGTEAFF
TRBD1	TRBV7-9	TRBJ2-6	CASSLAPGQGASGANVLTF
.	TRBV30	TRBJ2-7	CAWRPGGPYEQYF
TRBD1	TRBV7-2	TRBJ1-3	CASSLDGRGDTIYF
TRBD1	TRBV5-1	TRBJ1-4	CASSLATGATHEKLFF
.	TRBV25-1	TRBJ1-6	CASSELESGPIHF
.	TRBV28	TRBJ2-5	CASSLVGRETQYF